Listed below are T cell receptor beta chains from one sample, sequenced in a study of T cell clones after liver transplantation. The assay was immunoSEQ multiplex PCR, and TCRdb's table has in-frame clones only and misses some. Among about 17,000 clones listed, 80% were seen once. Sequences were derived from CD8+ T cells from blood, sampled about 50 months after liver transplant. Receptor source: a human patient who received a liver transplant. Some T cells may be graft donor cells. The CDR3 runs from the conserved cysteine through the conserved F or W. D genes are given only for firm matches. Rows give clone size only sometimes, using once, few, many, or a class for an expanded clone.

d_gene	v_gene	abundance	j_gene	CDR3aa	CDR3nt
-	TRBV12-5	-	TRBJ2-7	CASGLGGSGTGVFFSYEQYF	TGTGCTAGTGGTTTGGGAGGTAGCGGGACAGGTGTGTTCTTTTCCTACGAGCAGTACTTC
-	TRBV11-2	many	TRBJ1-2	CASSLNDRGAYNYGYTF	TGTGCCAGCAGCTTAAACGACAGAGGGGCCTATAACTATGGCTACACCTTC
-	TRBV7-3	-	TRBJ2-3	CASSYSGGSTDTQYF	TGTGCCAGCAGCTATAGCGGAGGTAGCACAGATACGCAGTATTTT
-	TRBV9	once	TRBJ2-3	CASSVEDSLTDTQYF	TGTGCCAGCAGCGTAGAGGACAGCCTCACAGATACGCAGTATTTT
-	TRBV14	-	TRBJ2-5	CASSQLETQYF	TGTGCCAGCAGCCAACTGGAGACCCAGTACTTC
TRBD1	TRBV4-1	few	TRBJ2-5	CASSQVQDREETQYF	TGCGCCAGCAGCCAAGTTCAGGACAGGGAAGAGACCCAGTACTTC
-	TRBV4-1	few	TRBJ2-7	CASRYETDFDEQYF	TGCGCCAGCAGATACGAGACGGATTTCGACGAGCAGTACTTC
TRBD1	TRBV9	-	TRBJ2-2	CASSDRVGTGELFF	TGTGCCAGCAGTGACAGGGTTGGAACCGGGGAGCTGTTTTTT
TRBD1	TRBV6-1	-	TRBJ1-2	CASSETGESYGYTF	TGTGCCAGCAGTGAAACAGGGGAGAGCTATGGCTACACCTTC
-	TRBV1	-	TRBJ1-5	CTSSHRRGHQPQHF	TGCACCAGCAGCCACCGCAGGGGGCATCAGCCCCAGCATTTT
-	TRBV6-4	few	TRBJ2-2	CASSEKLSRELFF	TGTGCCAGCAGTGAGAAGCTGTCCCGGGAGCTGTTTTTT
TRBD2	TRBV18	-	TRBJ2-7	CASSPGGREQYF	TGTGCCAGCTCACCGGGAGGGAGGGAGCAGTACTTC
-	TRBV7-6	once	TRBJ2-3	CASSLGGRPDTQYF	TGTGCCAGCAGCTTAGGAGGGAGGCCAGATACGCAGTATTTT
-	TRBV9	-	TRBJ2-1	CASSAGAEQFF	TGTGCCAGCAGCGCCGGGGCTGAGCAGTTCTTC
-	TRBV7-3	-	TRBJ2-1	CASSLTSGYNEQFF	TGTGCCAGCAGCTTAACTAGCGGCTACAATGAGCAGTTCTTC
TRBD2	TRBV4-3	-	TRBJ2-1	CASSDRLAEYNEQFF	TGCGCCAGCAGCGACAGACTAGCGGAATACAATGAGCAGTTCTTC
TRBD1	TRBV19	once	TRBJ2-5	CASSRTGSSKTQYF	TGTGCCAGTAGTAGGACAGGGTCTTCTAAGACCCAGTACTTC
-	TRBV29-1	-	TRBJ2-5	CSVVQAETQYF	TGCAGCGTTGTACAGGCGGAGACCCAGTACTTC
TRBD1	TRBV5-1	-	TRBJ1-1	CASSVLQGANTEAFF	TGCGCCAGCAGCGTACTTCAGGGGGCGAACACTGAAGCTTTCTTT
-	TRBV15	-	TRBJ1-1	CATSSAGPEAFF	TGTGCCACCAGCAGCGCCGGGCCGGAAGCTTTCTTT
-	TRBV9	-	TRBJ2-3	CASSDGTVIDTQYF	TGTGCCAGCAGCGACGGGACTGTGATAGATACGCAGTATTTT
TRBD2	TRBV7-6	-	TRBJ2-2	CASSFLAGANTGELFF	TGTGCCAGCAGCTTCTTAGCGGGGGCGAACACCGGGGAGCTGTTTTTT
-	TRBV29-1	-	TRBJ1-3	CSVDEGGNTIYF	TGCAGCGTTGACGAGGGTGGAAACACCATATATTTT
-	TRBV7-2	-	TRBJ2-7	CASSLVTRASYEQYF	TGTGCCAGCAGCTTAGTAACGCGGGCGTCCTACGAGCAGTACTTC
-	TRBV7-6	-	TRBJ2-7	CASSPGAGTPAYEQYF	TGTGCCAGCAGCCCAGGTGCCGGGACCCCGGCCTACGAGCAGTACTTC
-	TRBV29-1	medium-sized	TRBJ2-7	CSVEQADYEQYF	TGCAGCGTTGAACAGGCCGATTACGAGCAGTACTTC
-	TRBV11-2	-	TRBJ2-3	CASSLGGRQGDTQYF	TGTGCCAGCAGCTTAGGGGGGCGGCAAGGAGATACGCAGTATTTT
TRBD2	TRBV7-9	-	TRBJ2-7	CASSPAGRTYEQYF	TGTGCCAGCAGCCCAGCGGGACGAACCTACGAGCAGTACTTC
TRBD2	TRBV4-2	-	TRBJ2-1	CASSLRSFYGGDYNEQFF	TGTGCCAGCAGCCTCAGGAGTTTTTACGGGGGGGATTACAATGAGCAGTTCTTC
TRBD2	TRBV18	-	TRBJ2-3	CASSPPPSGIYTQYF	TGTGCCAGCTCACCACCGCCTAGCGGGATTTATACGCAGTATTTT
TRBD1	TRBV6-4	-	TRBJ2-3	CASSEGETGPDTQYF	TGTGCCAGCAGTGAAGGGGAGACAGGGCCAGATACGCAGTATTTT
TRBD2	TRBV9	-	TRBJ2-3	CASSGLSGTSGRAPDTQYF	TGTGCCAGCAGCGGCCTCTCCGGGACTAGCGGGAGGGCACCAGATACGCAGTATTTT
-	TRBV4-3	-	TRBJ2-7	CASSQDLESYLQYF	TGCGCCAGCAGCCAAGATTTAGAAAGCTATTTGCAGTACTTC
TRBD1	TRBV4-2	-	TRBJ1-4	CASSQEGLGGPGGRKLFF	TGTGCCAGCAGCCAAGAAGGACTAGGGGGCCCTGGAGGGAGAAAACTGTTTTTT
TRBD1	TRBV4-3	-	TRBJ2-1	CASSQDWTGGYNEQFF	TGCGCCAGCAGCCAAGATTGGACAGGGGGCTACAATGAGCAGTTCTTC
-	TRBV4-1	-	TRBJ2-1	CASSERAYNEQFF	TGCGCCAGCTCCGAGCGGGCCTACAATGAGCAGTTCTTC
-	TRBV28	-	TRBJ2-5	CASSSRGSETQYF	TGTGCCAGCAGCTCACGGGGGTCAGAGACCCAGTACTTC
TRBD1	TRBV27	-	TRBJ2-7	CASREPGQGFPYEQYF	TGTGCCAGCAGGGAACCGGGACAGGGGTTCCCCTACGAGCAGTACTTC
TRBD1	TRBV7-6	once	TRBJ2-3	CASSQDRDRNADTQYF	TGTGCCAGCAGCCAAGACCGGGACAGAAATGCAGATACGCAGTATTTT
-	TRBV4-1	once	TRBJ2-5	CASSQGQGETQYF	TGCGCCAGCAGCCAAGGCCAGGGGGAGACCCAGTACTTC
TRBD1	TRBV19	-	TRBJ2-3	CASFSGQGTDTQYF	TGTGCCAGCTTTTCGGGACAGGGCACAGATACGCAGTATTTT
TRBD2	TRBV29-1	once	TRBJ2-1	CSVEVSWRERNEQFF	TGCAGCGTTGAAGTAAGCTGGCGGGAGCGCAATGAGCAGTTCTTC
-	TRBV28	-	TRBJ2-2	CASSFLPRGGRGELFF	TGTGCCAGCAGTTTCCTCCCCAGGGGTGGGCGCGGGGAGCTGTTTTTT
-	TRBV6-4	-	TRBJ2-1	CASSEGRGSYGSYNEQFF	TGTGCCAGCAGTGAGGGACGGGGATCCTATGGATCCTACAATGAGCAGTTCTTC
-	TRBV4-3	-	TRBJ2-3	CASSQDGRGSDTQYF	TGCGCCAGCAGCCAAGATGGACGGGGTTCGGATACGCAGTATTTT
TRBD1	TRBV4-3	-	TRBJ2-3	CASSPQQGKYADTQYF	TGCGCCAGCAGCCCCCAACAGGGGAAGTATGCAGATACGCAGTATTTT
-	TRBV9	-	TRBJ1-5	CASSVGGGNQPQHF	TGTGCCAGCAGCGTAGGAGGGGGCAATCAGCCCCAGCATTTT
-	TRBV11-2	-	TRBJ1-1	CATSFGTEAFF	TGTGCCACCTCCTTCGGCACTGAAGCTTTCTTT
-	TRBV19	-	TRBJ2-4	CASSIEQGPQNIQYF	TGTGCCAGTAGTATAGAACAGGGTCCCCAAAACATTCAGTACTTC
-	TRBV30	-	TRBJ1-2	CAWSVWPSTPGKEGGYTF	TGTGCCTGGAGTGTGTGGCCGTCCACGCCCGGAAAAGAGGGTGGCTACACCTTC
-	TRBV27	-	TRBJ2-7	CASSFVGRSYEQYF	TGTGCCAGCAGTTTCGTCGGAAGATCCTACGAGCAGTACTTC
TRBD1	TRBV5-6	-	TRBJ2-1	CASSSTDRGLNEQFF	TGTGCCAGCAGCTCTACGGACAGGGGGCTGAATGAGCAGTTCTTC
-	TRBV29-1	-	TRBJ1-3	CSVEVGSSGNTIYF	TGCAGCGTTGAAGTGGGCAGCTCTGGAAACACCATATATTTT
TRBD1	TRBV10-2	-	TRBJ2-7	CASSLGQGLNEQYF	TGCGCCAGCAGCTTGGGACAGGGACTCAACGAGCAGTACTTC
-	TRBV7-9	-	TRBJ2-5	CASKSGPDETQYF	TGTGCCAGCAAGAGCGGCCCCGATGAGACCCAGTACTTC